This T cell receptor beta chain was captured by sequencing in a study of CD8+ T cells in alopecia areata. Trimming took 2 bases from V and 7 from J, leaving 15 bases between them. The germline CDR1 and CDR2 sequences are SQVTM and ANQGSEA. This CDR3 has 13 residues. Following extraction, RNA underwent reverse transcription to cDNA, which served as the sequencing template. Libraries were prepared by immunoSEQ multiplex PCR; TCRdb keeps only in-frame clonotypes and omits some of them. The table has roughly 250,000 clones, under 70% seen once; the top ten hold around 1.2%. The clonotype originates from a human donor with alopecia areata. The genes are TRBV29-1 and TRBJ2-7; the D gene is possibly TRBD2 (6 bases). The source was CD4+ T cells sorted from blood, collected at week 0. The CDR3 nucleotides are TGCAGCGTTGAATTACGGACGGAGGGAGAGCAGTACTTC. Its translation: CSVELRTEGEQYF.